What follows are 2 T cell receptor beta chains derived from one specimen sequenced in a study of shared clonotypes between healthy human individuals. CD45RO-negative, CCR7-positively selected cells formed the naive CD8 fraction, excluding terminally differentiated effector memory CD45RA+ cells. Assay used: immunoSEQ multiplex PCR; TCRdb lists only in-frame clones, some missing. Here the sample spans some 2 million clones, approximately 94% being singletons. The source material was naive CD8+ T cells sorted from blood. These receptors originate from a man in his late teens or twenties in good health.

The chain is built from TRBV6-5 and TRBJ2-2; no clear D gene. Germline CDR1 MNHEY, CDR2 SVGAGI. The CDR3 runs to 14 residues. Trimming removed 2 bases at V and 3 bases at J, with 7 bases between. The CDR3 coding sequence is TGTGCCAGCAGTTACATCACGGACACCGGGGAGCTGTTTTTT. Translated, it gives CASSYITDTGELFF.

The rearrangement joins TRBV19 to TRBJ1-4; D unresolved. CDR1 LNHDA and CDR2 SQIVND come from the germline V gene (reference sequence). CDR3 length: 12 residues. V was trimmed by 5 bases and J by 6 bases, leaving 7 bases between them. The chain's CDR3 is CASSFADEKLFF. The CDR3 region has the DNA TGTGCCAGTAGTTTCGCAGATGAAAAACTGTTTTTT.